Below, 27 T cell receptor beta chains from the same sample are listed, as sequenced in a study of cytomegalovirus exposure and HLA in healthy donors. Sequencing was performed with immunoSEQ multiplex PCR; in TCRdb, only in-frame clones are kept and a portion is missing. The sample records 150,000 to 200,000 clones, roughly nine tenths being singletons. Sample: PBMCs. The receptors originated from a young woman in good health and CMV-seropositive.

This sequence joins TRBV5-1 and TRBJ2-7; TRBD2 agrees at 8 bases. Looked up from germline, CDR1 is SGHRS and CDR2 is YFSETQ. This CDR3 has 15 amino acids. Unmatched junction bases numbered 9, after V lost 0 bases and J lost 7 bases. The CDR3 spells CASSLDSSGLREQYF. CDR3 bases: TGCGCCAGCAGCTTGGATTCTAGCGGGTTGAGGGAGCAGTACTTC.

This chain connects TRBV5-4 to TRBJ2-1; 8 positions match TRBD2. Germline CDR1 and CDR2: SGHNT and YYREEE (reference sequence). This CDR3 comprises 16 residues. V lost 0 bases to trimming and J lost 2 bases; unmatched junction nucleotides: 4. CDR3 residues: CASSLGSGSPYNEQFF. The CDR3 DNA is TGTGCCAGCAGCTTGGGGAGCGGGAGTCCCTACAATGAGCAGTTCTTC.

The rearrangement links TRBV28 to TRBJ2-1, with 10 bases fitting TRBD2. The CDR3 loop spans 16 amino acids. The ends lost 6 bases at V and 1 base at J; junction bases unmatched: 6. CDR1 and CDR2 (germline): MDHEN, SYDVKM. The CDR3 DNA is TGTGCCAGCAGCCTAGCGGGAGTTGCGTCCTACAATGAGCAGTTCTTC. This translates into CASSLAGVASYNEQFF.

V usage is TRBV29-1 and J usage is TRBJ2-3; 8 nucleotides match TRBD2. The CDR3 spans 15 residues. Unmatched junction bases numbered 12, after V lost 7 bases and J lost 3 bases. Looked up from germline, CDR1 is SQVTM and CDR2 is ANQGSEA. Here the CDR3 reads CSAQTGLGGTDTQYF. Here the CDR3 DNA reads TGCAGCGCACAAACGGGACTAGGGGGGACAGATACGCAGTATTTT.

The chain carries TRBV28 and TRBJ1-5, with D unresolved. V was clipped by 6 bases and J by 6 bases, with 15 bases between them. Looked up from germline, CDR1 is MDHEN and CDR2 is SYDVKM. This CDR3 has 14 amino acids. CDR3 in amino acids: CASSLLLPGQPQHF. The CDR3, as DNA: TGTGCCAGCAGCCTCCTCCTACCGGGTCAGCCCCAGCATTTT.

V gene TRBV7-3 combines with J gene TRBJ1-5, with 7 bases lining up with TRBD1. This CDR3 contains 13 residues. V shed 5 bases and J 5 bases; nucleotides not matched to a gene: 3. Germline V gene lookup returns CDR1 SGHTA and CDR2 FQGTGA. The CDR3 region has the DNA TGTGCCAGCAGCATCGACAGGGATCAGCCCCAGCATTTT. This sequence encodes CASSIDRDQPQHF.

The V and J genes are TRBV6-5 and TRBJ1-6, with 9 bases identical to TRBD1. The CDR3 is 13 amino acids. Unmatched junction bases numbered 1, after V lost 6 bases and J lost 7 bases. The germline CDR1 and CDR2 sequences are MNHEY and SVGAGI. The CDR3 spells CASRGQGNSPLHF. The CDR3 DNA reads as TGTGCCAGCAGGGGACAGGGAAATTCACCCCTCCACTTT.

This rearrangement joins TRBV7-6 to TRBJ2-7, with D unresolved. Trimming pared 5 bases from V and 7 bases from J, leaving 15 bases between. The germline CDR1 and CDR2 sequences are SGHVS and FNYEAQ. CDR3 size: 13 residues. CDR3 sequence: CASSIAAPGEQYF. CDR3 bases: TGTGCCAGCAGCATCGCGGCTCCGGGTGAGCAGTACTTC.

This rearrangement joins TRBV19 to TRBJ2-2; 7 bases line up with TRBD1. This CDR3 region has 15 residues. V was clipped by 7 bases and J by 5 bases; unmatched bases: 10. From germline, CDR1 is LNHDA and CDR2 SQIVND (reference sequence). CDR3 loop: CASTPAGTATGELFF. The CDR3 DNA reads TGTGCCAGTACTCCCGCCGGGACAGCTACCGGGGAGCTGTTTTTT.

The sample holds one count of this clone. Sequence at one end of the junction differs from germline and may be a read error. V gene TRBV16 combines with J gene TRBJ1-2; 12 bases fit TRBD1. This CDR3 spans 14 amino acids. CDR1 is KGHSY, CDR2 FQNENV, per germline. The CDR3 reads CASSQSWDRGRPNF. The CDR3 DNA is TGTGCCAGCAGCCAATCATGGGACAGGGGGCGACCGAACTTC.

CDR3 sequence reads: CASSSTHRGGGGGELFF. The CDR3 DNA reads as TGTGCCAGCAGCTCCACGCACCGGGGGGGCGGGGGCGGGGAGCTGTTTTTT. J is TRBJ2-2 and V is TRBV7-2; 8 bases are shared with TRBD2. This CDR3 comprises 17 residues. The ends lost 4 bases at V and 7 bases at J; junction bases unmatched: 14. Germline CDR1 is SGHTA and CDR2 is FQGNSA.

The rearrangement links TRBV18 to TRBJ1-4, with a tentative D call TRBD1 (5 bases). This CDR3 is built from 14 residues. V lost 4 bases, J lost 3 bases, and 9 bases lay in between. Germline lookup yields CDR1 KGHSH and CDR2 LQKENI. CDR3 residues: CASSQGLANEKLFF. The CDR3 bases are TGTGCCAGCTCACAGGGGTTGGCTAATGAAAAACTGTTTTTT.

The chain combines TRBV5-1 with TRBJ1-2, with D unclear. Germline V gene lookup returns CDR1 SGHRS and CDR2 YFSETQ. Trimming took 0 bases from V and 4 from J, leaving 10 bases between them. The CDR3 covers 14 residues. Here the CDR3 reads CASSLGRFGYGYTF. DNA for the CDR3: TGCGCCAGCAGCTTGGGGCGGTTTGGCTATGGCTACACCTTC.

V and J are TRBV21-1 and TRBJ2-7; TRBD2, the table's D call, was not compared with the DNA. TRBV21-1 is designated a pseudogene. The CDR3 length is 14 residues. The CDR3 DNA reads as TGTGCCAGCGGCTGTTGGGACTCCCGCTACGAGCAGTACTTC. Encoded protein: CASGCWDSRYEQYF.

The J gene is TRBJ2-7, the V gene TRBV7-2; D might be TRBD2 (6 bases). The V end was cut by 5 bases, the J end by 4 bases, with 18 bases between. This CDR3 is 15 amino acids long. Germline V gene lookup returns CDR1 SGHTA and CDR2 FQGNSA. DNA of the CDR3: TGTGCCAGCAGCCCTCGCGGTAGCGGAGGATACGAGCAGTACTTC. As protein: CASSPRGSGGYEQYF.

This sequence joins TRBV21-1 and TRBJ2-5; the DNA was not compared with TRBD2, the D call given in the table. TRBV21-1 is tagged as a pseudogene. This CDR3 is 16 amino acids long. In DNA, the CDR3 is TGTGCCAGCAGCAAAAGGGATCCGCTAGGAGGGGAGACCCAGTACTTC. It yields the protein CASSKRDPLGGETQYF.

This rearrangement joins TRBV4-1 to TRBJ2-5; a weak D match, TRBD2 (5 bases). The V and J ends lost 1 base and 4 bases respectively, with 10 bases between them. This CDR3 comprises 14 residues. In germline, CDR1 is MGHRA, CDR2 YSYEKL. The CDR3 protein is CASSQVRGAETQYF. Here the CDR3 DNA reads TGCGCCAGCAGCCAAGTCCGGGGTGCAGAGACCCAGTACTTC.

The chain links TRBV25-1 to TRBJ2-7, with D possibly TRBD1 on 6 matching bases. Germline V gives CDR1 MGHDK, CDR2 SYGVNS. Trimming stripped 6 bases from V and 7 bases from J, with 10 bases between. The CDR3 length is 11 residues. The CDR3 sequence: CASRTGSEQYF. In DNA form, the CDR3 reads TGTGCCAGCAGAACAGGGTCGGAGCAGTACTTC.

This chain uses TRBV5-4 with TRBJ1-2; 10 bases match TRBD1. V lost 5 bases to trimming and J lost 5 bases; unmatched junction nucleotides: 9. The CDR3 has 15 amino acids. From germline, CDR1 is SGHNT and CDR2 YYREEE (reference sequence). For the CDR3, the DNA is TGTGCCAGCAGTTACCGGGACAGGGGCGATTATGGCTACACCTTC. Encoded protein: CASSYRDRGDYGYTF. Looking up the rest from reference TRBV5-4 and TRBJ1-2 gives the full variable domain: ETGVTQSPTHLIKTRGQQVTLRCSSQSGHNTVSWYQQALGQGPQFIFQYYREEENGRGNFPPRFSGLQFPNYSSELNVNALELDDSALYLCASSYRDRGDYGYTFGSGTRLTVV.

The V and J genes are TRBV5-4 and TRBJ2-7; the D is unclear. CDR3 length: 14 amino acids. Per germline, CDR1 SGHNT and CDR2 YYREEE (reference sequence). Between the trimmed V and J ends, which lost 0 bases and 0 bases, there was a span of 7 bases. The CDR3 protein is CASSLDENSYEQYF. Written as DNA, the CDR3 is TGTGCCAGCAGCTTGGACGAGAACTCCTACGAGCAGTACTTC.

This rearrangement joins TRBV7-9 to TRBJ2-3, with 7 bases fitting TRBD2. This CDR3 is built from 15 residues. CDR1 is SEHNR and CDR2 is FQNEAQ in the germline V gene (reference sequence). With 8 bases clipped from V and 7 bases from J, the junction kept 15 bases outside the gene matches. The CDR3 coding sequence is TGTGCCAGCTCCTTTTCGGCCGGGCGGGAGAATACGCAGTATTTT. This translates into CASSFSAGRENTQYF. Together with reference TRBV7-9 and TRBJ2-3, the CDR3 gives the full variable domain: DTGVSQNPRHKITKRGQNVTFRCDPISEHNRLYWYRQTLGQGPEFLTYFQNEAQLEKSRLLSDRFSAERPKGSFSTLEIQRTEQGDSAMYLCASSFSAGRENTQYFGPGTRLTVL.

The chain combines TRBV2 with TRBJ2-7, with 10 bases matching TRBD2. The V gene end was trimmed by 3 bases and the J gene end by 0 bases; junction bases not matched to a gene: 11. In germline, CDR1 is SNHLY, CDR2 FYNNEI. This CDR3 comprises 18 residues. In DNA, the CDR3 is TGTGCCAGCAGTGAGAGACGTTTAGCGGGAGGCCCCTCCTACGAGCAGTACTTC. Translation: CASSERRLAGGPSYEQYF.

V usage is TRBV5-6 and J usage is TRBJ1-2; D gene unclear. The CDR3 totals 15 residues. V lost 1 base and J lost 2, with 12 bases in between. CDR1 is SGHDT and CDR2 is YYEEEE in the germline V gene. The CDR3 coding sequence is TGTGCCAGCAGCTTGCGGGGAGGCGGGAACTATGGCTACACCTTC. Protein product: CASSLRGGGNYGYTF.

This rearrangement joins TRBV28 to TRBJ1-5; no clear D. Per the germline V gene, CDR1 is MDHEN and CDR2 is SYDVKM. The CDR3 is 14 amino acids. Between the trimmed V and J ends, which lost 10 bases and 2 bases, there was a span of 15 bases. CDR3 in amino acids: CATLEGSGNQPQHF. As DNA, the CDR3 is TGTGCCACCCTCGAGGGATCGGGCAATCAGCCCCAGCATTTT.

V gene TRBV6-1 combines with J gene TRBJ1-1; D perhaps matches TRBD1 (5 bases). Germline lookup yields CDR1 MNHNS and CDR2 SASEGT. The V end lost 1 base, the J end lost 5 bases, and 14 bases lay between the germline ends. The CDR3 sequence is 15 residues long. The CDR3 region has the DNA TGTGCCAGCAGTGAAGTCCGCGGGGGATTGACTGAAGCTTTCTTT. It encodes CASSEVRGGLTEAFF.

The CDR3 sequence: CASSAGTGSTGELFF. The CDR3 DNA is TGTGCCAGCAGCGCCGGGACAGGGTCCACCGGGGAGCTGTTTTTT. This chain connects TRBV9 to TRBJ2-2, with TRBD1 matching 9 bases. This CDR3 contains 15 residues. V shed 3 bases and J 4 bases; nucleotides not matched to a gene: 4. Germline assignment: CDR1 SGDLS and CDR2 YYNGEE. Drawing the rest from reference TRBV9 and TRBJ2-2, the complete variable domain is DSGVTQTPKHLITATGQRVTLRCSPRSGDLSVYWYQQSLDQGLQFLIQYYNGEERAKGNILERFSAQQFPDLHSELNLSSLELGDSALYFCASSAGTGSTGELFFGEGSRLTVL.

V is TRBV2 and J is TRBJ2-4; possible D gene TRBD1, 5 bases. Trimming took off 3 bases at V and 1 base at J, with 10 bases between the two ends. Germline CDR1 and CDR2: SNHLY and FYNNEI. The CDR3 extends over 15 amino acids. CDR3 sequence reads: CASSDQGTAKNIQYF. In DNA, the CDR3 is TGTGCCAGCAGTGATCAGGGTACGGCCAAAAACATTCAGTACTTC.